What follows is one TCR beta chain and its context. Its antigen is still unknown. The V gene lost 5 bases and the J gene lost 3 bases, with 7 bases spanning the gap. CDR1 SNHLY and CDR2 FYNNEI come from the germline V gene. The CDR3 loop spans 12 amino acids. This specimen comes from a study of T cell responses to AZD1222 COVID-19 vaccine. Generated by immunoSEQ multiplex PCR, the TCRdb table keeps only in-frame clones and is missing some. This sample has roughly 180,000 clones, with roughly 94% found just once. Overall study results and limits: Spike as a whole was targeted by vaccine-associated CD4 TCRs, dominant at 160-218 and 743-854.

The source is an adult in good health. The sample here was peripheral blood, taken on day 0 of AZD1222 vaccination. The chain links TRBV2 to TRBJ1-1, with unresolved D. The CDR3 nucleotides are TGTGCCAGCAGTCAAATCTACACTGAAGCTTTCTTT. It yields the protein CASSQIYTEAFF.